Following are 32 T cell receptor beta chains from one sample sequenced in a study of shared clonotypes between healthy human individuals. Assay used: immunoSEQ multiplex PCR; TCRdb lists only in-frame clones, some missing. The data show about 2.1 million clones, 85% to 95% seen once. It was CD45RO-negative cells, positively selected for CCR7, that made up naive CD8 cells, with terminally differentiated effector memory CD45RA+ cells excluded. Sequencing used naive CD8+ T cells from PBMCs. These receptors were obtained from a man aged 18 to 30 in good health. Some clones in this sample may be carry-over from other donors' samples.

Here the CDR3 reads CASSLLGGGYTDTQYF. The CDR3 DNA follows: TGCGCCAGCAGCTTGTTGGGAGGGGGGTACACAGATACGCAGTATTTT. The V and J genes are TRBV5-1 and TRBJ2-3; the D gene is possibly TRBD2 (7 bases). V was trimmed by 1 base and J by 2 bases, leaving 14 bases between them. The CDR3 has 16 amino acids. Germline CDR1 reads SGHRS; CDR2 reads YFSETQ.

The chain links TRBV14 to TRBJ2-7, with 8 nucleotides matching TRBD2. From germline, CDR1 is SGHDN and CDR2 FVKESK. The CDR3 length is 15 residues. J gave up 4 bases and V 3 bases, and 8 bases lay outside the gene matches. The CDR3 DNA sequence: TGTGCCAGCAGCCACCTCCGGGAGGGCCTGTACGAGCAGTACTTC. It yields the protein CASSHLREGLYEQYF. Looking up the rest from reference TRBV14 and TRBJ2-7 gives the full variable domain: EAGVTQFPSHSVIEKGQTVTLRCDPISGHDNLYWYRRVMGKEIKFLLHFVKESKQDESGMPNNRFLAERTGGTYSTLKVQPAELEDSGVYFCASSHLREGLYEQYFGPGTRLTVT.

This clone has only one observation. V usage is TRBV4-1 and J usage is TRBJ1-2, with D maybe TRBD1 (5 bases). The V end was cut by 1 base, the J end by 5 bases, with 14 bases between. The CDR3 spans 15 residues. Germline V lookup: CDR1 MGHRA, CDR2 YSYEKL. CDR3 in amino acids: CASSQGNGHPYGYTF. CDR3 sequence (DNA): TGCGCCAGCAGCCAAGGAAACGGACACCCATATGGCTACACCTTC.

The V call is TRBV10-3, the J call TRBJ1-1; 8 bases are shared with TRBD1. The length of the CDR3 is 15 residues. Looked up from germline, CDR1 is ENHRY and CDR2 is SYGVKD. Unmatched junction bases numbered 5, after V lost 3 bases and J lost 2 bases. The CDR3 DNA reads TGTGCCATCAGTGAATATGGACAGGGCAACACTGAAGCTTTCTTT. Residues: CAISEYGQGNTEAFF.

CDR3 nucleotide sequence: TGTGCCAGTTTCGGACAGGGGGCAAGTGAGGGCTCCTACGAGCAGTACTTC. This codes for CASFGQGASEGSYEQYF. V and J are TRBV2 and TRBJ2-7, with 11 bases lining up with TRBD1. The CDR3 runs 17 residues. The ends lost 9 bases at V and 0 bases at J; junction bases unmatched: 13. CDR1 and CDR2 (germline): SNHLY, FYNNEI.

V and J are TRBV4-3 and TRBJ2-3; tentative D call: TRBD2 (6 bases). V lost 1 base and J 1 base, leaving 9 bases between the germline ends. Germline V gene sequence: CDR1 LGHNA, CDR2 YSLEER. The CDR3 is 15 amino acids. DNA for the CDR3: TGCGCCAGCAGCCAAGTGGGAGGAGGCACAGATACGCAGTATTTT. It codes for CASSQVGGGTDTQYF.

The CDR3 region is CASSPRNREKDQFF. In nucleotides, the CDR3 is TGCGCCAGCAGCCCGAGGAACCGGGAGAAGGATCAGTTCTTC. This chain uses TRBV4-1 with TRBJ2-1, with a possible D match to TRBD2 (6 bases). The V and J ends lost 4 bases and 13 bases respectively, with 20 bases between them. CDR1 and CDR2 (germline): MGHRA, YSYEKL. This CDR3 contains 14 residues.

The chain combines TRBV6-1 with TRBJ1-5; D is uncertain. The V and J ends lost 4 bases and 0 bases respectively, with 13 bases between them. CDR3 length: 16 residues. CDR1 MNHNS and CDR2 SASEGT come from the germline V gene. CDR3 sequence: CASSVKGGDSNQPQHF. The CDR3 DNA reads TGTGCCAGCAGTGTGAAGGGCGGCGATAGCAATCAGCCCCAGCATTTT.

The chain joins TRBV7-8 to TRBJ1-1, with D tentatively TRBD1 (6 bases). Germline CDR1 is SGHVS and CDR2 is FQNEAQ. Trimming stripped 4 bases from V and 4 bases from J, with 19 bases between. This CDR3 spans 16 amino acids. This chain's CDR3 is CASSSSPGGRVTEAFF. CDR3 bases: TGTGCCAGCAGCTCATCTCCCGGGGGGCGAGTCACTGAAGCTTTCTTT.

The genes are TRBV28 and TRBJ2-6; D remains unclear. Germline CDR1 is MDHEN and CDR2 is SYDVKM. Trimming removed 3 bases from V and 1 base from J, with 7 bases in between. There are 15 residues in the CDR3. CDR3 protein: CASSLSDSGANVLTF. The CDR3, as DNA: TGTGCCAGCAGTTTGTCGGATTCTGGGGCCAACGTCCTGACTTTC.

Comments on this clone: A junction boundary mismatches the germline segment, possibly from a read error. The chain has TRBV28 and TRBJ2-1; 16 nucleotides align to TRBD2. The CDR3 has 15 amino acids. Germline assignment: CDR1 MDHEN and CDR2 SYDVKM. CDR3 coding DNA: TGTGCCAGCAGTTTGGGCGAGGGACTAGCGGGAGGGCCGGTCTTC. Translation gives CASSLGEGLAGGPVF.

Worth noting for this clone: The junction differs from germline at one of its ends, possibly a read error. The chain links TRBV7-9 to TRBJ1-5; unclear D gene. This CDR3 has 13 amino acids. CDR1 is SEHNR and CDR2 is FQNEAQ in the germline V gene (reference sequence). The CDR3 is CASSLVGNEPQHF. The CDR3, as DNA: TGTGCCAGCAGCTTAGTGGGCAATGAGCCCCAGCATTTT. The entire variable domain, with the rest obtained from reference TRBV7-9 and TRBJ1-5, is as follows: DTGVSQNPRHKITKRGQNVTFRCDPISEHNRLYWYRQTLGQGPEFLTYFQNEAQLEKSRLLSDRFSAERPKGSFSTLEIQRTEQGDSAMYLCASSLVGNEPQHFGDGTRLSIL.

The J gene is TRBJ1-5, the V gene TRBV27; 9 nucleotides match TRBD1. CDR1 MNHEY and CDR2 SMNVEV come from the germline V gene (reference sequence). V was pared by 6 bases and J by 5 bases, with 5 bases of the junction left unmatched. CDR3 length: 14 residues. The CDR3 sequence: CASRATGGHQPQHF. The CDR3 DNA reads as TGTGCCAGCAGGGCGACAGGGGGTCATCAGCCCCAGCATTTT.

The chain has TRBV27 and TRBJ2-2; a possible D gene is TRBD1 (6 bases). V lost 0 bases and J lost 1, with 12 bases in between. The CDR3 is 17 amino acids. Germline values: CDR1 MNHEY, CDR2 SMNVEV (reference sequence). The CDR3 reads CASSLSPGALNTGELFF. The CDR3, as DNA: TGTGCCAGCAGTTTATCTCCAGGGGCCTTGAACACCGGGGAGCTGTTTTTT.

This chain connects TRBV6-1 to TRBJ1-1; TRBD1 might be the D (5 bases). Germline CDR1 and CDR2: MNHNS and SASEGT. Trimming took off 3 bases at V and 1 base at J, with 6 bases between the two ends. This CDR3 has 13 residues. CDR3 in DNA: TGTGCCAGCAGTGAGACAGCGAACACTGAAGCTTTCTTT. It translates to CASSETANTEAFF.

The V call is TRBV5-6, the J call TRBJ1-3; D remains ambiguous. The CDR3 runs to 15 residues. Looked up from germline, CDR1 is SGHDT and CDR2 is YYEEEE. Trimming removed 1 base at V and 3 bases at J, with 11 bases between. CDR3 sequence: CASSLTVEYGNTIYF. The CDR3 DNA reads TGTGCCAGCAGCTTGACAGTGGAATATGGAAACACCATATATTTT.

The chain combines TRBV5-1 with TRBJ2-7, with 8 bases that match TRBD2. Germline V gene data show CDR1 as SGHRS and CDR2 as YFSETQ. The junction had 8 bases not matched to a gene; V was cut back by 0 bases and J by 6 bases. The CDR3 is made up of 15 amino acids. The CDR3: CASSLGAGGLFEQYF. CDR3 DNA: TGCGCCAGCAGCTTGGGGGCGGGGGGCTTGTTCGAGCAGTACTTC. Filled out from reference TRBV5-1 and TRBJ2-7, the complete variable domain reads KAGVTQTPRYLIKTRGQQVTLSCSPISGHRSVSWYQQTPGQGLQFLFEYFSETQRNKGNFPGRFSGRQFSNSRSEMNVSTLELGDSALYLCASSLGAGGLFEQYFGPGTRLTVT.

The CDR3 here is CASSLLFPGLLNTGELFF. DNA of the CDR3: TGTGCCAGCAGTTTGCTCTTCCCTGGCCTCTTGAACACCGGGGAGCTGTTTTTT. The rearrangement uses TRBV27 and TRBJ2-2, with no clear D. The germline V gene encodes CDR1 MNHEY and CDR2 SMNVEV (reference sequence). The CDR3 loop spans 18 amino acids. V was cut by 3 bases and J by 1 base, with 18 bases left in between.

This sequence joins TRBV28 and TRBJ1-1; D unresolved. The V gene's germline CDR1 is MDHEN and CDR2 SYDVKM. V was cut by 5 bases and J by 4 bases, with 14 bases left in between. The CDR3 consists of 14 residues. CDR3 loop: CASSLIVLGTEAFF. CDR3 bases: TGTGCCAGCAGTCTGATCGTGCTTGGCACTGAAGCTTTCTTT.

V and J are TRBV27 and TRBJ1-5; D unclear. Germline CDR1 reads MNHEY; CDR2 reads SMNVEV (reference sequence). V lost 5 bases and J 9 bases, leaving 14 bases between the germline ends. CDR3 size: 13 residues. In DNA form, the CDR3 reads TGTGCCAGCAGTCCGGACGCCCTGACGCCCCAGCATTTT. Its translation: CASSPDALTPQHF.

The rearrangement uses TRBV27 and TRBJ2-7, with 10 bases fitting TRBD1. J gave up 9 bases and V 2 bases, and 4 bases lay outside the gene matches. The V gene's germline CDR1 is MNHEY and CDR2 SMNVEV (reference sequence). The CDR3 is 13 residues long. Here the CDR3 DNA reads TGTGCCAGCAGTTTAGACAGGGGGCAGGCGCAGTACTTC. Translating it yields CASSLDRGQAQYF.

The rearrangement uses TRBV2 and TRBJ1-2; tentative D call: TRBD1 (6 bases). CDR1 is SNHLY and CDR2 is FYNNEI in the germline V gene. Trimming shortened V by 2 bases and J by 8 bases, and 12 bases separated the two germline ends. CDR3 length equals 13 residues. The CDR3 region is CASSESEGGGYTF. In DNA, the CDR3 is TGTGCCAGCAGTGAATCGGAGGGGGGCGGCTACACCTTC.

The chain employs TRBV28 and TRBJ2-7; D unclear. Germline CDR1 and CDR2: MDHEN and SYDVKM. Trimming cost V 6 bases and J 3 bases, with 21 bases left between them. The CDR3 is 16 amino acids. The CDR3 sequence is CASSSLNRPLDYEQYF. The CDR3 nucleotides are TGTGCCAGCAGCTCTCTAAATCGACCTTTGGACTACGAGCAGTACTTC.

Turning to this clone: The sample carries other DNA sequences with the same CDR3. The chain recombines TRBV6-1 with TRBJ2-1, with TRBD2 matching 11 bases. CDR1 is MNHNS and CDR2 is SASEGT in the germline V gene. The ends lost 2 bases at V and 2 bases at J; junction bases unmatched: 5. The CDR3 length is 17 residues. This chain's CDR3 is CASSERTSGSPYNEQFF. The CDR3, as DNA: TGTGCCAGCAGTGAAAGAACTAGCGGGAGCCCCTACAATGAGCAGTTCTTC.

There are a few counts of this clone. The CDR3 protein is CASSQEGGANQPQHF. The CDR3 DNA reads as TGCGCCAGCAGCCAAGAGGGGGGGGCCAATCAGCCCCAGCATTTT. The chain joins TRBV4-1 to TRBJ1-5; possibly TRBD1 for D (6 bases). The germline V gene encodes CDR1 MGHRA and CDR2 YSYEKL. CDR3 length: 15 residues. V lost 0 bases and J lost 3, with 9 bases in between.

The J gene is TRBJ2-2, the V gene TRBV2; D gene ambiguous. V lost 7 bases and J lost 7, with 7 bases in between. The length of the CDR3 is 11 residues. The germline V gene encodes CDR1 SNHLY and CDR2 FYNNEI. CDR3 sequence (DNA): TGTGCCAGCACCGTGGACGGGGAGCTGTTTTTT. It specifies CASTVDGELFF. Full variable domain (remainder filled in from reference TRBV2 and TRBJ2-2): EPEVTQTPSHQVTQMGQEVILRCVPISNHLYFYWYRQILGQKVEFLVSFYNNEISEKSEIFDDQFSVERPDGSNFTLKIRSTKLEDSAMYFCASTVDGELFFGEGSRLTVL.

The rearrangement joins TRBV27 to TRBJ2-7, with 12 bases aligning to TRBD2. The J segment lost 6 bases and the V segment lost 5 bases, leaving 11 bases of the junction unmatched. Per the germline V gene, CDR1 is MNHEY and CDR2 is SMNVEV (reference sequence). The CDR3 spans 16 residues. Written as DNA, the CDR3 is TGTGCCAGCAGTCCCTCGCCGACTAGCGGGAGTGGCGAGCAGTACTTC. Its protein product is CASSPSPTSGSGEQYF.

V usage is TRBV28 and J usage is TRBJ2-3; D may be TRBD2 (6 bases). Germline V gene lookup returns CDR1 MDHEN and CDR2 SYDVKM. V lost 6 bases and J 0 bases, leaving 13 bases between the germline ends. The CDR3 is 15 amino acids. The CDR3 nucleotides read TGTGCCAGCAGGGGACTCCCTCGAAGCACAGATACGCAGTATTTT. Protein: CASRGLPRSTDTQYF.

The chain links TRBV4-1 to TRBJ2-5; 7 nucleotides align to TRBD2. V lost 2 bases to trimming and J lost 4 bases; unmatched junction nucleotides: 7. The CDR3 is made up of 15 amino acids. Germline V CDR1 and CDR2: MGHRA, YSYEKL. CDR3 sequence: CASSQTSVMGETQYF. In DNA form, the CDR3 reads TGCGCCAGCAGCCAAACTAGCGTCATGGGAGAGACCCAGTACTTC.

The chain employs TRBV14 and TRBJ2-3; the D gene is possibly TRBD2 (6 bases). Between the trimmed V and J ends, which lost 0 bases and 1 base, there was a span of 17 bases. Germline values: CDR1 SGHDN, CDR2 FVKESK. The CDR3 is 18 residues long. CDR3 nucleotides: TGTGCCAGCAGCCAAGAAGTGGGGCGGGACTGGGGCACAGATACGCAGTATTTT. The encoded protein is CASSQEVGRDWGTDTQYF.

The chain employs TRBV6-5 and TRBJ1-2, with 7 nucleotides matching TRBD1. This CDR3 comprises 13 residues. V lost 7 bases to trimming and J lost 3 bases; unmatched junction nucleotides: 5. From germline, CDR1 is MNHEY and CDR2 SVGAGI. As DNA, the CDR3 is TGTGCCAGCAATAGGACAGGATACTATGGCTACACCTTC. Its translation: CASNRTGYYGYTF.

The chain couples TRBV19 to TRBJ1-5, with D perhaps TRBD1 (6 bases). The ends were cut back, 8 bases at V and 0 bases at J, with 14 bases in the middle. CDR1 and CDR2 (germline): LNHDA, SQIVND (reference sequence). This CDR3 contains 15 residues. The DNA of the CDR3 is TGTGCCAGTGCTACAGGGTCTTATAGCAATCAGCCCCAGCATTTT. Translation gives CASATGSYSNQPQHF.